Detailed here is one TCR beta chain. Its antigen is not identified. This CDR3 comprises 14 residues. V dropped 5 bases and J dropped 1; count of bases not matched to a gene: 1. Germline lookup yields CDR1 SEHNR and CDR2 FQNEAQ (reference sequence). The data belong to a study of T cell responses to AZD1222 COVID-19 vaccine. The protocol was immunoSEQ multiplex PCR, while the TCRdb copy is restricted to in-frame clones and leaves out a portion. The sample has roughly 170,000 clones, around 94% seen once. Whole-study findings and limits: A mostly white British donor set with more females was recruited, and clonal diversity was possibly underestimated. Without day 14 samples, only post-peak T cell repertoires were studied.

Both about-4-week and about-12-week second-dose recipients were combined. The TCR sequence derives from an adult who received the AZD1222 COVID-19 vaccine. The genes are TRBV7-9 and TRBJ2-3, with 9 nucleotides matching TRBD2. The specimen comprised peripheral blood, sampled 28 days after the second AZD1222 dose. This chain's CDR3 is CASSPSGGTDTQYF. The CDR3 region has the DNA TGTGCCAGCAGCCCTAGCGGGGGCACAGATACGCAGTATTTT. The whole variable domain, remainder taken from reference TRBV7-9 and TRBJ2-3, is DTGVSQNPRHKITKRGQNVTFRCDPISEHNRLYWYRQTLGQGPEFLTYFQNEAQLEKSRLLSDRFSAERPKGSFSTLEIQRTEQGDSAMYLCASSPSGGTDTQYFGPGTRLTVL.